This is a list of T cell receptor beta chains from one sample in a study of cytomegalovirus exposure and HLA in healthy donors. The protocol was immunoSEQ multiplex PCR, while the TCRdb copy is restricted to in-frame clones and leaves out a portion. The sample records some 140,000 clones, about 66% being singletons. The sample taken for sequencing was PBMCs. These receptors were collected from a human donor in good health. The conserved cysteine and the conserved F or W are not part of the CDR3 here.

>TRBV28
ASSLGLNGRAF
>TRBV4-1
ASSQDFGGTPSGSQYEQY
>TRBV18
ASSPGTRQGAGVGGYT
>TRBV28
ASSLAPSLNEQF
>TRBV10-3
AISDTGVGELF
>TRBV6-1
ASSRDRGTTDTQY
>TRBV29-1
SVPGQGGYGYT
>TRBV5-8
ASRDVGLPNIQY
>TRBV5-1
ASSLEGAGTEAF
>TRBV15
ATSRGTGSPGTQY
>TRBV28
ASSRIPGQVNTGELF
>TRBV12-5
ASGSTGGPQYEQY
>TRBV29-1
SVAGSNQPQH
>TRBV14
ASSPRLTGELF
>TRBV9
ASSVQGANNEQF
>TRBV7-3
ASSSQTGGEQY
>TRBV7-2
ASSPDRGSYEQY
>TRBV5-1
ASSFNPGQGASIQY
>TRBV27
ASSLSWVSGEKLF
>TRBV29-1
SVEDPGTST
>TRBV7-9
ASSARGSLNEKLF
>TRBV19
ASSPRDRSNYGYT
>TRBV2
ASSEVGTGVTQY
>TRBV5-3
ARSPPKLDLVAGGSASVVYEQF
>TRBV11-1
ASSFLQGLAGLDQF
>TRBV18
ASSLLSTQTNTGELF
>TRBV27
ASSLPGLPSEQF
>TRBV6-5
ASSYLDSSYEQY
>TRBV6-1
AIWGSAYEQY
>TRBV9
ASSVGGGTSGNEQF
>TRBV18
ASSLDSSGNTIY
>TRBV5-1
ASSLAQTFISGVNTEAF
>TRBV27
ASGGVRPQGTYEQY